These 26 T cell receptor beta chains were sequenced from one sample in a study of shared clonotypes between healthy human individuals. Repertoires were generated with immunoSEQ multiplex PCR, while TCRdb's copy carries only in-frame clones and drops some. The sample shows approximately 840,000 clones, just over 95% of them seen only once. CD8 cells regarded as naive lacked CD45RO, were positively chosen for CCR7, and omitted terminally differentiated effector memory CD45RA+ cells. Sequencing used naive CD8+ T cells sorted from blood. Receptors were obtained from a man aged 25-45 years in good health.

CDR3 sequence: CASSLITGTKAYEQYF. CDR3 DNA: TGTGCCAGCAGCTTAATTACCGGGACCAAGGCCTACGAGCAGTACTTC. This chain links TRBV7-9 with TRBJ2-7; D might be TRBD1 or TRBD2, each matching 5 bases. Per germline, CDR1 SEHNR and CDR2 FQNEAQ (reference sequence). Trimming took off 2 bases at V and 2 bases at J, with 16 bases between the two ends. The CDR3 is 16 amino acids.

The chain employs TRBV10-1 and TRBJ2-7; either TRBD1 or TRBD2 may supply D (5 bases each). Germline CDR1 reads WNHNN; CDR2 reads SYGVQD (reference sequence). V shed 6 bases and J shed 3 bases, with 12 bases lying between them. This CDR3 comprises 13 residues. CDR3 region: CASSDRDGYEQYF. The CDR3 DNA follows: TGCGCCAGCAGCGACCGGGACGGCTACGAGCAGTACTTC.

The count of this clone is one. This chain uses TRBV5-5 with TRBJ2-6; unclear D gene. Trimming took 0 bases from V and 0 from J, leaving 13 bases between them. The germline V gene has CDR1 SGHKS and CDR2 YYEKEE (reference sequence). CDR3 size: 18 residues. CDR3 protein: CASSLDPTSDSGANVLTF. The CDR3 coding sequence is TGTGCCAGCAGCTTGGACCCAACTTCGGACTCTGGGGCCAACGTCCTGACTTTC.

The rearrangement links TRBV6-5 to TRBJ2-1; D might be TRBD2 (6 bases). Trimming shortened V by 2 bases and J by 5 bases, and 16 bases separated the two germline ends. This CDR3 comprises 16 residues. Germline-derived CDR1 and CDR2 are MNHEY and SVGAGI. The CDR3: CASSYPDWRGHNEQFF. For the CDR3, the DNA is TGTGCCAGCAGTTACCCCGACTGGCGGGGCCACAATGAGCAGTTCTTC.

The rearrangement joins TRBV4-1 to TRBJ2-2; D not resolved. The CDR3 loop spans 17 amino acids. Germline assignment: CDR1 MGHRA and CDR2 YSYEKL. V shed 5 bases and J shed 4 bases, with 20 bases lying between them. DNA of the CDR3: TGCGCCAGCAGCGACCACCCCGTGGGGTCGGGCACCGGGGAGCTGTTTTTT. It is translated as CASSDHPVGSGTGELFF.

There are a few counts of this clone. The V call is TRBV27, the J call TRBJ2-3, with D possibly being TRBD1 (6 bases). The CDR3 has 14 residues. Germline V gene lookup returns CDR1 MNHEY and CDR2 SMNVEV (reference sequence). The V and J ends lost 3 bases and 5 bases respectively, with 12 bases between them. CDR3 coding DNA: TGTGCCAGCAGTTTTTCTTGGGGGCAAGATACGCAGTATTTT. This sequence encodes CASSFSWGQDTQYF.

Only one count was recorded for this clone. The chain employs TRBV7-9 and TRBJ2-1; D uncertain. Deletions cut 7 bases from V and 2 bases from J, with 12 bases between. Per germline, CDR1 SEHNR and CDR2 FQNEAQ (reference sequence). This CDR3 is built from 14 residues. Here the CDR3 reads CASNNAPTYNEQFF. CDR3 in DNA: TGTGCCAGCAACAATGCTCCAACCTACAATGAGCAGTTCTTC.

The CDR3, as DNA: TGCGCCAGCAGCCAAGAGGTGGCAGGGGCCTATGGCTACACCTTC. Translated, it gives CASSQEVAGAYGYTF. V usage is TRBV4-3 and J usage is TRBJ1-2; tentatively, D is TRBD1 (6 bases). In germline, CDR1 is LGHNA, CDR2 YSLEER. With 0 bases removed from V and 4 bases from J, the gap between germline ends came to 12 bases. CDR3 length: 15 residues.

The genes are TRBV6-5 and TRBJ2-1; D perhaps matches TRBD2 (6 bases). Germline V CDR1 and CDR2: MNHEY, SVGAGI. The CDR3 has 13 residues. V dropped 6 bases and J dropped 6 bases, with 12 bases sitting between them. CDR3 bases: TGTGCCAGCAGCGCGACTAGTACCAATGAGCAGTTCTTC. It yields the protein CASSATSTNEQFF.

This rearrangement joins TRBV5-4 to TRBJ2-7; TRBD2 might be the D (10 bases). Per the germline V gene, CDR1 is SGHNT and CDR2 is YYREEE (reference sequence). The ends were cut back, 4 bases at V and 2 bases at J, with 19 bases in the middle. The CDR3 totals 16 residues. The CDR3 is CASSGTGLAGAYEQYF. The CDR3 DNA is TGTGCCAGCAGCGGGACAGGGCTAGCGGGAGCCTACGAGCAGTACTTC.

In DNA, the CDR3 is TGCAGTGCTAGAGACTCCTATGGCTACACCTTC. Translation: CSARDSYGYTF. The chain employs TRBV20-1 and TRBJ1-2, with unresolved D. The CDR3 is made up of 11 amino acids. Trimming took off 0 bases at V and 4 bases at J, with 3 bases between the two ends. The germline V gene has CDR1 DFQATT and CDR2 SNEGSKA (reference sequence).

The CDR3 nucleotides read TGTGCCAGCAGTTTATCCCGACAGGGAGGTAACTATGGCTACACCTTC. Protein sequence: CASSLSRQGGNYGYTF. The chain is built from TRBV27 and TRBJ1-2, with 7 nucleotides matching TRBD1. Germline V CDR1 and CDR2: MNHEY, SMNVEV (reference sequence). After removal of 0 bases from V and 1 base from J, the junction contained 5 bases not matched to a gene. The CDR3 is 16 residues long.

In this sample, this clone turned up once. V gene TRBV4-1 combines with J gene TRBJ2-7; 9 positions agree with TRBD1. Trimming removed 5 bases from V and 5 bases from J; junction bases left unmatched: 10. Per germline, CDR1 MGHRA and CDR2 YSYEKL. The CDR3 loop spans 15 amino acids. The CDR3 DNA is TGCGCCAGCAGCTTACCCTCCGGGACAGGGAACGAGCAGTACTTC. As protein: CASSLPSGTGNEQYF.

This chain uses TRBV11-3 with TRBJ2-1; the D gene is possibly TRBD2 (5 bases). V was shortened by 5 bases and J by 8 bases, with 13 bases between the two germline ends. Looked up from germline, CDR1 is SGHNT and CDR2 is YENEEA. This CDR3 contains 13 residues. The CDR3 DNA is TGTGCCAGCAGCATTAGTCCTAGCCATGAGCAGTTCTTC. It yields the protein CASSISPSHEQFF.

The chain uses TRBV27 and TRBJ2-1; 9 bases map to TRBD2. This CDR3 is 14 amino acids long. Germline trimming cut 3 bases from V and 5 bases from J; bases unmatched to any gene: 2. Germline V gene data show CDR1 as MNHEY and CDR2 as SMNVEV (reference sequence). The chain's CDR3 is CASSFVAGDNEQFF. In DNA, the CDR3 is TGTGCCAGCAGTTTTGTAGCGGGAGACAATGAGCAGTTCTTC.

The gene calls are TRBV14 and TRBJ2-7; perhaps D is TRBD1 or TRBD2 (6 bases each). Per the germline V gene, CDR1 is SGHDN and CDR2 is FVKESK. Trimming removed 2 bases at V and 2 bases at J, with 10 bases between. The CDR3 covers 14 residues. The CDR3: CASSQWGDTYEQYF. In nucleotides, the CDR3 is TGTGCCAGCAGCCAATGGGGGGACACCTACGAGCAGTACTTC.

The chain uses TRBV9 and TRBJ2-5, with 12 bases lining up with TRBD2. CDR3 length: 16 residues. The germline gives CDR1 SGDLS, CDR2 YYNGEE. J lost 5 bases, V lost 0 bases, and 5 bases had no gene match. CDR3 DNA: TGTGCCAGCAGCGTAGGGACTAGCGGGATTCGTGAGACCCAGTACTTC. Translated: CASSVGTSGIRETQYF.

The chain employs TRBV15 and TRBJ2-7, with D uncertain. The germline V gene has CDR1 LNHNV and CDR2 YYDKDF (reference sequence). Trimming took 4 bases from V and 3 from J, leaving 13 bases between them. This CDR3 has 14 amino acids. The CDR3 DNA reads as TGTGCCACCAGCACCGGCGGAGAGTTCTACGAGCAGTACTTC. This sequence encodes CATSTGGEFYEQYF.

This clone was detected once. The chain has TRBV7-9 and TRBJ2-7, with TRBD1 identical over 8 bases. This CDR3 is 14 amino acids long. Germline-derived CDR1 and CDR2 are SEHNR and FQNEAQ (reference sequence). Trimming at V came to 8 bases and at J to 5 bases, leaving 11 bases not matched to a gene. Here the CDR3 DNA reads TGTGCCAGCTTGGGCAGGGGGCTGATTGACGAGCAGTACTTC. Amino acid sequence: CASLGRGLIDEQYF.

The V call is TRBV4-1, the J call TRBJ1-1; D uncertain. Trimming cost V 6 bases and J 1 base, with 12 bases left between them. CDR1 and CDR2 (germline): MGHRA, YSYEKL. This CDR3 is built from 14 residues. This chain's CDR3 is CASSHGLSNTEAFF. CDR3 in DNA: TGCGCCAGCAGTCACGGACTCTCGAACACTGAAGCTTTCTTT.

The chain is built from TRBV14 and TRBJ2-1, with TRBD2 as a possible D gene (6 bases). This CDR3 comprises 17 residues. Trimming removed 0 bases at V and 10 bases at J, with 22 bases between. Germline values: CDR1 SGHDN, CDR2 FVKESK. DNA for the CDR3: TGTGCCAGCAGCCAAGAAGGAAAGGGACTGAACCTTCGGGAGCAGTTCTTC. Its translation: CASSQEGKGLNLREQFF.

This chain connects TRBV9 to TRBJ2-1, with 11 bases that match TRBD2. Germline V lookup: CDR1 SGDLS, CDR2 YYNGEE. The CDR3 runs 16 residues. The V gene end was trimmed by 4 bases and the J gene end by 5 bases; junction bases not matched to a gene: 8. This chain's CDR3 is CASSPWTSGLDNEQFF. The CDR3, as DNA: TGTGCCAGCAGCCCCTGGACTAGCGGGCTTGACAATGAGCAGTTCTTC.

The V gene is TRBV29-1, the J gene TRBJ2-1; D assignment may be TRBD1 or TRBD2 (5 bases each). Germline V gene sequence: CDR1 SQVTM, CDR2 ANQGSEA. The CDR3 is made up of 13 amino acids. Trimming stripped 7 bases from V and 4 bases from J, with 14 bases between. DNA for the CDR3: TGCAGCGGACGGGACCCAATGTACAATGAGCAGTTCTTC. It yields the protein CSGRDPMYNEQFF.

The CDR3 loop is CASTPGTLYEQYF. DNA for the CDR3: TGTGCCAGCACCCCCGGGACCCTCTACGAGCAGTACTTC. The rearrangement joins TRBV25-1 to TRBJ2-7; D may correspond to TRBD1 or TRBD2 (5 bases each). CDR1 is MGHDK, CDR2 SYGVNS, per germline. There are 13 residues in the CDR3. V lost 7 bases, J lost 3 bases, and 13 bases lay in between.

The chain links TRBV5-4 to TRBJ2-3; 8 bases fit TRBD1. The V and J ends lost 1 base and 3 bases, in that order; junction bases with no gene match: 7. CDR3 length: 16 amino acids. From germline, CDR1 is SGHNT and CDR2 YYREEE (reference sequence). As DNA, the CDR3 is TGTGCCAGCAGCTTGCAGGAGACAGGGGATACAGATACGCAGTATTTT. It encodes CASSLQETGDTDTQYF.

The rearrangement links TRBV10-3 to TRBJ2-7; 7 nucleotides line up with TRBD2. The CDR3 is 15 residues long. From germline, CDR1 is ENHRY and CDR2 SYGVKD. V trimming: 6 bases; J trimming: 0 bases; junction bases outside the gene matches: 8. CDR3: CAISPRGSHSYEQYF. The CDR3, as DNA: TGTGCCATCAGCCCTCGCGGGAGCCACTCCTACGAGCAGTACTTC.